The 10 T cell receptor beta chains reported below all come from one sample, sequenced in a study of cytomegalovirus exposure and HLA in healthy donors. Amplification used 60 Vbeta primers and 13 Jbeta primers. Clones were read by immunoSEQ multiplex PCR, and TCRdb kept only the in-frame ones, dropping some. The sample lists 150,000 or so clones, about 86% occurring once. Material for sequencing was PBMCs. Receptors originate from a young woman in good health and CMV-seronegative.

This chain connects TRBV19 to TRBJ1-2, with TRBD1 matching over 10 bases. The CDR3 runs 15 residues. Germline V gene data show CDR1 as LNHDA and CDR2 as SQIVND (reference sequence). V dropped 3 bases and J dropped 6; count of bases not matched to a gene: 7. This chain's CDR3 is CASSIWDRGLDGYTF. The CDR3 DNA reads as TGTGCCAGTAGTATTTGGGACAGGGGTTTGGATGGCTACACCTTC.

The chain has TRBV27 and TRBJ2-1, with 9 nucleotides matching TRBD2. The germline V gene encodes CDR1 MNHEY and CDR2 SMNVEV (reference sequence). V was pared by 2 bases and J by 9 bases, with 8 bases of the junction left unmatched. The CDR3 covers 15 residues. The CDR3 coding sequence is TGTGCCAGCAGTTTAATAGCGGGAGTGAGCAGTGAGCAGTTCTTC. Amino acid sequence: CASSLIAGVSSEQFF.

This chain links TRBV27 with TRBJ2-7; 8 bases map to TRBD1. Germline assignment: CDR1 MNHEY and CDR2 SMNVEV (reference sequence). The CDR3 length is 16 residues. J was trimmed by 5 bases and V by 5 bases; bases with no gene match: 14. As DNA, the CDR3 is TGTGCCAGCAGTCCGTCGACAGGGGAATATCCCAACGAGCAGTACTTC. Encoded protein: CASSPSTGEYPNEQYF.

This chain links TRBV27 with TRBJ2-2; TRBD2 agrees at 7 bases. The CDR3 covers 14 residues. The V segment lost 6 bases and the J segment 6 bases; nucleotides outside the gene matches: 7. Germline CDR1 is MNHEY and CDR2 is SMNVEV (reference sequence). CDR3 region: CASRGGYGPGELFF. CDR3 DNA sequence: TGTGCCAGCAGGGGGGGGTACGGGCCCGGGGAGCTGTTTTTT.

The chain has TRBV28 and TRBJ1-1; D uncertain. The CDR3 totals 14 residues. Germline CDR1 and CDR2: MDHEN and SYDVKM. Trimming took 8 bases from V and 8 from J, leaving 21 bases between them. For the CDR3, the DNA is TGTGCCAGCCTTCCACGGACGGGAGACTTGGAAGCTTTCTTT. Amino acid sequence: CASLPRTGDLEAFF.

This clone was detected only once. The chain is built from TRBV20-1 and TRBJ1-2, with D unresolved. This CDR3 has 11 residues. Germline V gene data show CDR1 as DFQATT and CDR2 as SNEGSKA (reference sequence). Trimming cost V 4 bases and J 7 bases, with 10 bases left between them. Here the CDR3 DNA reads TGCAGTGCTACCCGGTATAGTGGCTACACCTTC. Encoded protein: CSATRYSGYTF.

V is TRBV4-1 and J is TRBJ2-2, with 9 bases lining up with TRBD1. The V gene's germline CDR1 is MGHRA and CDR2 YSYEKL. The CDR3 runs 14 residues. Unmatched junction bases numbered 9, after V lost 10 bases and J lost 6 bases. CDR3 protein: CATGGTGYSGELFF. The CDR3, as DNA: TGCGCCACCGGCGGGACAGGGTATTCCGGGGAGCTGTTTTTT.

This chain joins TRBV2 and TRBJ2-3; a weak D match, TRBD1 (5 bases). The length of the CDR3 is 16 residues. The germline CDR1 and CDR2 sequences are SNHLY and FYNNEI. V was cut by 5 bases and J by 4 bases, with 19 bases left in between. The DNA for the CDR3 is TGTGCCAGCAGTACAAAAGGGGCTGGTTTGGCAGATACGCAGTATTTT. Translation: CASSTKGAGLADTQYF.

DNA for the CDR3: TGTGCCAGCAGCCTTGACAGGGGACCATATGGCTACACCTTC. It encodes CASSLDRGPYGYTF. The gene calls are TRBV13 and TRBJ1-2; 8 positions match TRBD1. CDR1 and CDR2 (germline): PRHDT, FYEKMQ (reference sequence). Trimming cost V 5 bases and J 5 bases; bases outside gene matches: 7. The CDR3 spans 14 residues.

This clone showed up just once. The chain couples TRBV28 to TRBJ1-2; D remains unclear. CDR3 length: 10 residues. The V end lost 5 bases, the J end lost 8 bases, and 6 bases lay between the germline ends. The germline V gene encodes CDR1 MDHEN and CDR2 SYDVKM. The CDR3, as DNA: TGTGCCAGCAGTGCAGGAGGCTACACCTTC. This gives the protein CASSAGGYTF.